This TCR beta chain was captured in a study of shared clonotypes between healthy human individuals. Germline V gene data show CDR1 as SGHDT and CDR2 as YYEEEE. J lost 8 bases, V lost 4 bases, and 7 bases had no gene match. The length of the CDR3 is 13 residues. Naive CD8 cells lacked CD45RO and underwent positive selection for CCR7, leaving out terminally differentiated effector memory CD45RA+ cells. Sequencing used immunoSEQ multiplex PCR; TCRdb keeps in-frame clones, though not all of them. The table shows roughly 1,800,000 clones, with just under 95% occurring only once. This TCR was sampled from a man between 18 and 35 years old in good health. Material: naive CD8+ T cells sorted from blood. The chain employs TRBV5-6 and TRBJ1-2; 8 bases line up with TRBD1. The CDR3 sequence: CASSTGTGAGYTF. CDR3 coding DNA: TGTGCCAGCAGCACCGGGACAGGTGCCGGCTACACCTTC.